The following is a T cell receptor beta chain sequence with its context. Antigen unknown. With 11 bases clipped from V and 2 bases from J, the junction kept 7 bases outside the gene matches. From germline, CDR1 is MDHEN and CDR2 SYDVKM. CDR3 length: 14 amino acids. The sample originates from a study of beta chain features in type 1 diabetes. What was sequenced were expressed TCRB transcripts, since all of the isolated RNA had been reverse transcribed. Measured with immunoSEQ multiplex PCR; TCRdb has only the in-frame clones, and not every one. This sample yields about 400,000 clones, of which 10% to 15% are seen a single time; more than 0.015% belongs to the top ten. Overall study results and limits: PCR might favor shorter templates, but any such skew would affect patients and controls equally. Healthy donors had naive, central memory and Treg TCRB repertoires that appeared less similar than those seen among patients.

The receptor comes from a man aged 18 to 35 in good health. V usage is TRBV28 and J usage is TRBJ2-3; 10 bases match TRBD1. The specimen sequenced was naive CD4+ T cells from blood. CDR3 sequence reads: CAVPGQGITDTQYF. The DNA of the CDR3 is TGTGCCGTACCGGGACAGGGGATCACAGATACGCAGTATTTT.